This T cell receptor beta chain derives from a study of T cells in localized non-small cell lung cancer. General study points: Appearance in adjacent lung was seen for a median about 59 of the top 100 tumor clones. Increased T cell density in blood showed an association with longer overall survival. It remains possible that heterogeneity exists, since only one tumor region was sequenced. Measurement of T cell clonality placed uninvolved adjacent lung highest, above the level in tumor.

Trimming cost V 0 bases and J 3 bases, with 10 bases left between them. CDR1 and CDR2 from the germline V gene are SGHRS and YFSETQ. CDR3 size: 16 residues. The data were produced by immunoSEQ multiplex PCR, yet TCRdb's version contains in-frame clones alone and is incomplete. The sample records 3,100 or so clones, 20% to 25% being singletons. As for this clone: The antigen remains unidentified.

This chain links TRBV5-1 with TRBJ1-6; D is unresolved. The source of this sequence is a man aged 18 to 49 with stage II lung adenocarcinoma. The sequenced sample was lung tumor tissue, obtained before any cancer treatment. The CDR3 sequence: CASSLGGVVYNSPLHF. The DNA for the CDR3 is TGCGCCAGCAGCTTGGGCGGGGTAGTCTATAATTCACCCCTCCACTTT.